This TCR beta chain was sequenced in a study of early T cells in non-severe SARS-CoV-2 infection. Overall study: Chains stayed unpaired after sequencing of bulk RNA from unsorted whole blood. Regarding the study as a whole: Private and CD4 specificities were missed by VDJdb matching, skewed to anti-spike CD8.

This clonotype turned up a few times. Its matching antigen is unknown. The germline V and J ends were trimmed by 0 bases and 7 bases, with 13 bases remaining between them. CDR3 length equals 14 residues. Germline V gene data show CDR1 as SGHNT and CDR2 as YYREEE (reference sequence). Researchers attached unique molecular identifiers to individual cDNA molecules. Using its own MiXCR run on the 5' RACE reads, TCRdb lists one record per CDR3 protein. Here the sample spans over 60,000 distinct CDR3 sequences, over 9% being singletons. The specimen was whole blood, collected at baseline. The sequence was collected from an adult who was a healthcare worker with PCR-confirmed SARS-CoV-2 infection or an uninfected control (not recorded which). The chain carries TRBV5-4 and TRBJ1-2; D perhaps matches TRBD1 (5 bases). The CDR3 reads CASSLVGGGRGYTF. The CDR3 bases are TGTGCCAGCAGCTTGGTTGGTGGGGGACGTGGCTACACCTTC.